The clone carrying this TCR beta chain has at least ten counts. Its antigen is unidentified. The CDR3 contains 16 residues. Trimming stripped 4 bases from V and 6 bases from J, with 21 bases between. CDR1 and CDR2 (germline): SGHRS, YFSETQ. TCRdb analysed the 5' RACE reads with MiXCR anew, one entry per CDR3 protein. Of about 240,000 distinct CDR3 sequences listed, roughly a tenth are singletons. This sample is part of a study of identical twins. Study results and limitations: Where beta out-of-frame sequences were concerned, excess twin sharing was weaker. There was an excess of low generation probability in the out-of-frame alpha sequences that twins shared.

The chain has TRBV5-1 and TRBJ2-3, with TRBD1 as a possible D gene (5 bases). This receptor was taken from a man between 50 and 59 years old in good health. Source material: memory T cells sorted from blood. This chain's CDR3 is CASSPLGDYGWDTQYF. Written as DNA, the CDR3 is TGCGCCAGCAGCCCCCTAGGGGATTACGGTTGGGATACGCAGTATTTT. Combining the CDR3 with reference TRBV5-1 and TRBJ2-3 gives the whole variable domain KAGVTQTPRYLIKTRGQQVTLSCSPISGHRSVSWYQQTPGQGLQFLFEYFSETQRNKGNFPGRFSGRQFSNSRSEMNVSTLELGDSALYLCASSPLGDYGWDTQYFGPGTRLTVL.